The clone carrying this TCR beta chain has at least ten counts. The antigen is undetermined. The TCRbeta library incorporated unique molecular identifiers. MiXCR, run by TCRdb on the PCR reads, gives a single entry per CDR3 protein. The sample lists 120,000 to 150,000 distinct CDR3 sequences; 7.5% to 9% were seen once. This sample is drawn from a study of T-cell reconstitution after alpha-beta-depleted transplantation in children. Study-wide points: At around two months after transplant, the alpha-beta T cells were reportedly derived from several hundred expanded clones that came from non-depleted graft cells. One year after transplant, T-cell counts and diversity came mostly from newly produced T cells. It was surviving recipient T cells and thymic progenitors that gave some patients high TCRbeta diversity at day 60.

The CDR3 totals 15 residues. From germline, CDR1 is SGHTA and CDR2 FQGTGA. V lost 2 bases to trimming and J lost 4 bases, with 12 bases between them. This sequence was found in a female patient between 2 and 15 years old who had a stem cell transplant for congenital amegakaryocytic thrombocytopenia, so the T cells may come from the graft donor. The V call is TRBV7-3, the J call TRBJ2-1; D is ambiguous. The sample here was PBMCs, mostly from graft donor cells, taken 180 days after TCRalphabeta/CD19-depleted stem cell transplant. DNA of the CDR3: TGTGCCAGCAGCTTAGGCACAACCCCGTACAATGAGCAGTTCTTC. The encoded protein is CASSLGTTPYNEQFF. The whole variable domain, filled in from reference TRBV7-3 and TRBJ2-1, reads GAGVSQTPSNKVTEKGKYVELRCDPISGHTALYWYRQSLGQGPEFLIYFQGTGAADDSGLPNDRFFAVRPEGSVSTLKIQRTERGDSAVYLCASSLGTTPYNEQFFGPGTRLTVL.